This T cell receptor beta chain is drawn from a study of shared clonotypes between healthy human individuals. This CDR3 is built from 14 residues. Germline lookup yields CDR1 MDHEN and CDR2 SYDVKM. V was pared by 3 bases and J by 5 bases, with 6 bases of the junction left unmatched. Here immunoSEQ multiplex PCR was the method, and the copy in TCRdb shows in-frame clones only, minus some. The sample gives some 550,000 clones, around 97% of which show up once; roughly 0.055% is in the top ten. The clonotype comes from a woman between 25 and 40 years old in good health. V gene TRBV28 combines with J gene TRBJ2-7, with 8 positions matching TRBD2. Sample: naive CD4+ T cells sorted from blood. As for subset: CD45RA+ positively selected. CDR3 DNA sequence: TGTGCCAGCAGTTTGGGAGCGGGAGTTGACGAGCAGTACTTC. This encodes CASSLGAGVDEQYF.